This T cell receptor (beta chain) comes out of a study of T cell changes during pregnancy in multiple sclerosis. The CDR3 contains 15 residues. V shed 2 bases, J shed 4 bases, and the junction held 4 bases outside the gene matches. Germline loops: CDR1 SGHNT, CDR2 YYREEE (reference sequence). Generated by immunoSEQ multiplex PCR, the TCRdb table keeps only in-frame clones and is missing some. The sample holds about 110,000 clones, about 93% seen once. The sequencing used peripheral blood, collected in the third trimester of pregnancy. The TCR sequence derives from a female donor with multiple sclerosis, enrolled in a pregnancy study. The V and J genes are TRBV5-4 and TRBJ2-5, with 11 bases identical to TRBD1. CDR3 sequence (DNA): TGTGCCAGCAGCTTAGGGGGACAGGGGGGAGAGACCCAGTACTTC. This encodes CASSLGGQGGETQYF.